This paragraph covers one TCR beta chain sequence. Looked up from germline, CDR1 is MNHEY and CDR2 is SVGAGI. V lost 5 bases and J lost 5, with 15 bases in between. The CDR3 is 14 residues long. Recruited during active infection, patients (from Seattle) were subsequently followed longitudinally. These data come from a study of blood T cell repertoires in COVID-19. In the study overall: The cDNA or gDNA used as material had been derived from T cells, B-cell-depleted T cells, or PBMCs.

In the authors' methods: Amplified reference gene primers provided the basis for estimating nucleated cell counts. This table comes from immunoSEQ multiplex PCR, and its TCRdb copy is limited to in-frame clones, with some not included. Clone size and the V and J calls come from that table; the DNA yielded D and trimming. This table has approximately 210,000 clones, 85% appearing once. This clonotype was obtained from a man between 60 and 75 years old with COVID-19, enrolled during active disease. Sequencing was performed on peripheral blood. The V gene is TRBV6-5, the J gene TRBJ1-1; TRBD1 is a possible D gene (6 bases). CDR3 in DNA: TGTGCCAGCAGTACCCGGGGGGCGGGGACTGAAGCTTTCTTT. It encodes CASSTRGAGTEAFF.